Shown below are 13 T cell receptor beta chains from a single sample sequenced in a study of OX40 agonist ivuxolimab in advanced cancers. Library prep was done by the immunoSEQ multiplex PCR assay. This is the immuneACCESS table as TCRdb keeps it, with only in-frame sequences that have V and J called. A part of the clones is gone; compared with another copy, unresolved V genes explain less than half, and the rest is unexplained. A total of around 26,000 clones appear in this sample, around 90% of them only once. The ten largest make up just under 20% of the sample. This sample comprised CD4+ or CD8+ T cells sorted from blood, obtained in a trial of the OX40 agonist ivuxolimab. Receptor source: an adult with an advanced solid tumor such as melanoma, head and neck, liver or kidney cancer.

This chain links TRBV4-1 with TRBJ2-2; no firm D call. Germline CDR1 and CDR2: MGHRA and YSYEKL. V dropped 2 bases and J dropped 3 bases, with 4 bases sitting between them. The CDR3 runs to 13 residues. In DNA form, the CDR3 reads TGCGCCAGCAGCCAACTCGACACCGGGGAGCTGTTTTTT. This codes for CASSQLDTGELFF.

This clone has a single count. J is TRBJ1-1 and V is TRBV6-5; D is ambiguous. Per the germline V gene, CDR1 is MNHEY and CDR2 is SVGAGI. Between the trimmed V and J ends, which lost 9 bases and 4 bases, there was a span of 6 bases. The CDR3 is 10 amino acids. The CDR3 spells CASRGTEAFF. DNA of the CDR3: TGTGCCAGTCGGGGCACTGAAGCTTTCTTT.

J is TRBJ2-1 and V is TRBV5-1; no reliable D call. Germline V gene lookup returns CDR1 SGHRS and CDR2 YFSETQ. The CDR3 covers 14 residues. Trimming removed 4 bases from V and 8 bases from J, with 16 bases in between. The CDR3 bases are TGCGCCAGCAGCGCGTACAGCCATACCGATGAGCAGTTCTTC. Translating it yields CASSAYSHTDEQFF.

J is TRBJ2-2 and V is TRBV13; 9 bases match TRBD2. Germline V gene sequence: CDR1 PRHDT, CDR2 FYEKMQ (reference sequence). The V gene end was trimmed by 5 bases and the J gene end by 1 base; junction bases not matched to a gene: 5. The CDR3 contains 16 residues. CDR3 nucleotide sequence: TGTGCCAGCAGCATGACGACTAGCGGGAACACCGGGGAGCTGTTTTTT. This encodes CASSMTTSGNTGELFF.

This clone appeared a single time. This chain connects TRBV6-5 to TRBJ2-7; D is tentatively TRBD1 or TRBD2 (5 bases each). Looked up from germline, CDR1 is MNHEY and CDR2 is SVGAGI. V dropped 2 bases and J dropped 3 bases, with 14 bases sitting between them. CDR3 length: 15 amino acids. The CDR3 sequence: CASSYRGPVGYEQYF. Written as DNA, the CDR3 is TGTGCCAGCAGTTACAGGGGACCGGTGGGCTACGAGCAGTACTTC.

This chain links TRBV30 with TRBJ1-1; D is unresolved. The CDR3 has 13 residues. V dropped 0 bases and J dropped 6 bases, with 11 bases sitting between them. Germline CDR1 is GTSNPN and CDR2 is SVGIG (reference sequence). The CDR3 sequence: CAWSVWGGAEAFF. The CDR3 nucleotides are TGTGCCTGGAGTGTATGGGGAGGCGCTGAAGCTTTCTTT.

The chain has TRBV21-1 and TRBJ2-1; TRBD1, the table's D call, was not compared with the DNA. TRBV21-1 is flagged as a pseudogene. This CDR3 is built from 16 residues. CDR3 loop: CASSKGPSKPLNEQFF. Written as DNA, the CDR3 is TGTGCCAGCAGCAAAGGGCCCAGTAAACCCCTCAATGAGCAGTTCTTC.

This chain uses TRBV7-9 with TRBJ2-2; D gene ambiguous. V lost 5 bases and J lost 2, with 18 bases in between. In germline, CDR1 is SEHNR, CDR2 FQNEAQ (reference sequence). CDR3 length: 17 residues. The CDR3 region has the DNA TGTGCCAGCAGCATAAATAGACCCTTTCATAACACCGGGGAGCTGTTTTTT. It translates to CASSINRPFHNTGELFF.

The table lists this clone with a count of one. This chain links TRBV19 with TRBJ2-7; D perhaps matches TRBD1 (6 bases). In germline, CDR1 is LNHDA, CDR2 SQIVND (reference sequence). V shed 6 bases and J shed 1 base, with 10 bases lying between them. The CDR3 loop spans 13 amino acids. CDR3 region: CASSRTDSYEQYF. The CDR3 DNA sequence: TGTGCCAGTAGCAGGACAGATTCCTACGAGCAGTACTTC.

The J gene is TRBJ1-2, the V gene TRBV11-2; D is unclear. Trimming took off 0 bases at V and 7 bases at J, with 6 bases between the two ends. Germline CDR1 SGHAT, CDR2 FQNNGV. The CDR3 extends over 12 amino acids. This CDR3 is CASSLELVGYTF. The CDR3 nucleotides read TGTGCCAGCAGCTTAGAATTAGTTGGCTACACCTTC.

In its sample, this clone was seen a few times. The CDR3 here is CASSDKYRYSPLHF. The DNA of the CDR3 is TGTGCCAGCAGTGATAAATACAGGTATTCACCCCTCCACTTT. The chain carries TRBV27 and TRBJ1-6, with a weak D call TRBD1 (5 bases). Germline CDR1 reads MNHEY; CDR2 reads SMNVEV (reference sequence). The length of the CDR3 is 14 residues. The V end lost 5 bases, the J end lost 8 bases, and 13 bases lay between the germline ends.

This clone was observed once. J is TRBJ2-1 and V is TRBV27; the D is unclear. The ends were cut back, 5 bases at V and 7 bases at J, with 12 bases in the middle. The CDR3 is 13 residues long. Germline V lookup: CDR1 MNHEY, CDR2 SMNVEV (reference sequence). The CDR3, as DNA: TGTGCCAGCAGTCCCCAGAGTAGTAATGAGCAGTTCTTC. Protein product: CASSPQSSNEQFF.

Only one count was recorded for this clone. The chain is built from TRBV13 and TRBJ2-2; D might be TRBD2 (6 bases). The CDR3 has 15 residues. V lost 5 bases to trimming and J lost 7 bases, with 17 bases between them. Germline V CDR1 and CDR2: PRHDT, FYEKMQ (reference sequence). CDR3 DNA sequence: TGTGCCAGCAGCCCCGGGAGCAGGGCAGACGGGGAGCTGTTTTTT. This gives the protein CASSPGSRADGELFF.